This is a list of T cell receptor beta chains from one sample in a study of PD-L1 blockade in urothelial cancer. Measured with immunoSEQ multiplex PCR; TCRdb has only the in-frame clones, and not every one. The table records 40,000 to 55,000 clones, roughly 86% of them present only once. The specimen comprised PBMCs, sampled around atezolizumab (anti-PD-L1) treatment. These receptors came from a man aged 60 to 75 with urothelial cancer. CDR3s include the opening cysteine and the closing phenylalanine or tryptophan. The D gene is left open where the match is weak. Size tells how often a clone was seen (once, few, many) or the class of an expanded clone, and some rows leave it out.

14	once	TRBV7-9	TRBD1	TRBJ1-2	TGTGCCAGCAGCTTTCAGACAGGGCTGGATGGCTACACCTTC	CASSFQTGLDGYTF
15	NA	TRBV10-2	NA	TRBJ1-5	TGCGCCAGCAGTAACAGGTACAATAGCAATCAGCCCCAGCATTTT	CASSNRYNSNQPQHF
12	NA	TRBV6-6	NA	TRBJ2-3	TGTGCCAGCAGTCAGTTTACAGATACGCAGTATTTT	CASSQFTDTQYF
12	NA	TRBV2	NA	TRBJ2-1	TGTGCCAGCAGCGTCGACAGAAATGAGCAGTTCTTC	CASSVDRNEQFF
14	NA	TRBV28	NA	TRBJ2-5	TGTGCCAGCAGTTATCAGGGGCACCAAGAGACCCAGTACTTC	CASSYQGHQETQYF
14	NA	TRBV15	NA	TRBJ2-7	TGTGCCACCAGCTCCCACAGGGAGGGATACGAGCAGTACTTC	CATSSHREGYEQYF
13	NA	TRBV15	NA	TRBJ1-2	TGTGCCACCAGCAGAGATCTGGAGGGCGGCTACACCTTC	CATSRDLEGGYTF
14	NA	TRBV11-2	TRBD2	TRBJ2-3	TGTGCCAGCAGCTTAGGCGGGGGGGAAGATACGCAGTATTTT	CASSLGGGEDTQYF
14	few	TRBV6-5	TRBD1	TRBJ2-2	TGTGCCAGCATTAAACAGGGGTCCACCGGGGAGCTGTTTTTT	CASIKQGSTGELFF
17	NA	TRBV7-8	TRBD1	TRBJ1-5	TGTGCCAGCAGCTTGGCAGGACAGGGTCATAGCAATCAGCCCCAGCATTTT	CASSLAGQGHSNQPQHF
13	NA	TRBV7-3	TRBD1	TRBJ1-1	TGTGCCAGCAGCGAGGACAGGGGCACTGAAGCTTTCTTT	CASSEDRGTEAFF
14	NA	TRBV27	TRBD1	TRBJ1-2	TGTGCCAGCAGTCCCACAGGGGGCGCGGGTGGCTACACCTTC	CASSPTGGAGGYTF
17	NA	TRBV7-2	NA	TRBJ2-2	TGTGCCAGCAGCTTAGGCATTGGGACACTCAACACCGGGGAGCTGTTTTTT	CASSLGIGTLNTGELFF
14	NA	TRBV7-6	NA	TRBJ2-3	TGTGCCAGCAGCCGAGGACAAGGCACAGATACGCAGTATTTT	CASSRGQGTDTQYF
14	NA	TRBV10-3	TRBD1	TRBJ1-2	TGTGCCATCAGTGAGTCTGGGACAGGTAATGGCTACACCTTC	CAISESGTGNGYTF
15	NA	TRBV5-8	NA	TRBJ1-5	TGTGCCAGCAGCTTGGGACAGCGTAGCAATCAGCCCCAGCATTTT	CASSLGQRSNQPQHF
16	few	TRBV7-9	NA	TRBJ1-4	TGTGCCAGCAGCTTAGCGCTCACAGCCTTTAATGAAAAACTGTTTTTT	CASSLALTAFNEKLFF
14	NA	TRBV5-1	NA	TRBJ2-5	TGCGCCAGCAGCTTGGTCGGAGGTCAAGAGACCCAGTACTTC	CASSLVGGQETQYF
15	NA	TRBV5-1	TRBD1	TRBJ2-6	TGCGCCAGCAGCTGGAGGGGAGACGGACAGGGCGTTTTGTCTTTC	CASSWRGDGQGVLSF
15	NA	TRBV5-1	TRBD2	TRBJ2-5	TGCGCCAGCAGCTTGGTCTCGGGGGAGGGTGAGACCCAGTACTTC	CASSLVSGEGETQYF
18	NA	TRBV5-1	NA	TRBJ1-6	TGCGCCAGCAGCCCTAATACGAACGACAGGCGCTATAATTCACCCCTCCACTTT	CASSPNTNDRRYNSPLHF
16	NA	TRBV5-8	TRBD2	TRBJ2-5	TGTGCCAGCAGCCCGGGACTAGCGGGTAGTCAAGAGACCCAGTACTTC	CASSPGLAGSQETQYF